This TCR beta chain was identified during a study of regulatory T cells in long-lasting Graves disease. Arm-PCR with iRepertoire HTBI primers amplified the CDR3 regions for these TCR beta libraries. TCRdb independently ran MiXCR on the multiplex PCR reads; one entry per CDR3 protein. In the table there are some 250,000 distinct CDR3 sequences, roughly 21% of which are singletons. This clonotype has a count of ten or more. Its cognate antigen is unknown. Findings and caveats of the study: Patients with persistent disease showed a bias toward TRBV28, TRBJ1-2 and TRBJ2-5. Whereas nearly 1,000 public clonotypes were shared by new patients, persistent patients shared more, at some 3,000.

The sample's time point: newly diagnosed GD, antithyroid drugs for less than 3 months. Following extraction of RNA from PBMCs, that RNA was used to make the TCR library. J was trimmed by 4 bases and V by 5 bases; bases with no gene match: 10. The germline CDR1 and CDR2 sequences are DFQATT and SNEGSKA (reference sequence). The length of the CDR3 is 14 residues. This rearrangement joins TRBV20-1 to TRBJ2-7; the match to TRBD1 covers 8 bases. Specimen: peripheral blood mononuclear cells (PBMCs), collected at new diagnosis, from a patient treated with antithyroid drugs. This receptor was taken from a female donor with Graves disease. CDR3 loop: CSAEAGTGLYEQYF. The CDR3 nucleotides are TGCAGTGCTGAGGCCGGGACAGGCTTGTACGAGCAGTACTTC.